The 30 T cell receptor beta chains in this list originate from one sample, sequenced in a study of PD-1 blockade in classical Hodgkin lymphoma. Assay used: immunoSEQ multiplex PCR; TCRdb lists only in-frame clones, some missing. The sample has 25,000 to 30,000 clones; roughly four fifths are singletons. No patient escaped relapse after autologous stem cell transplantation, and brentuximab vedotin exposure varied. This sample comprised peripheral blood mononuclear cells (PBMCs), obtained before the second cycle of nivolumab. These receptors all stem from a human donor with classical Hodgkin lymphoma.

The sample holds one count of this clone. V gene TRBV28 combines with J gene TRBJ2-7; 10 bases fit TRBD2. The CDR3 extends over 15 amino acids. Per germline, CDR1 MDHEN and CDR2 SYDVKM. Trimming cost V 4 bases and J 3 bases; bases outside gene matches: 6. DNA of the CDR3: TGTGCCAGCAGTTCTTTAGCGGGGGGCGTCTACGAGCAGTACTTC. It codes for CASSSLAGGVYEQYF.

This clone was observed a single time. V usage is TRBV13 and J usage is TRBJ2-7; 12 positions match TRBD1. Unmatched junction bases numbered 6, after V lost 5 bases and J lost 7 bases. This CDR3 comprises 14 residues. CDR1 is PRHDT, CDR2 FYEKMQ, per germline (reference sequence). This chain's CDR3 is CASSPGTGGSEQYF. Written as DNA, the CDR3 is TGTGCCAGCAGCCCTGGGACAGGGGGCTCGGAGCAGTACTTC.

This chain links TRBV6-5 with TRBJ1-2; D is possibly TRBD1 (5 bases). Germline CDR1 MNHEY, CDR2 SVGAGI. The CDR3 sequence is 13 residues long. V lost 5 bases and J lost 3, with 10 bases in between. The DNA of the CDR3 is TGTGCCAGCAGTGGTACGGGGCACTATGGCTACACCTTC. Its translation: CASSGTGHYGYTF.

The J gene is TRBJ2-3, the V gene TRBV27, with no clear D. V was shortened by 10 bases and J by 2 bases, with 19 bases between the two germline ends. The CDR3 is made up of 15 amino acids. The V gene's germline CDR1 is MNHEY and CDR2 SMNVEV (reference sequence). This CDR3 reads CATLGSRFPTDTQYF. The CDR3 bases are TGTGCCACCCTGGGGTCTAGGTTCCCCACAGATACGCAGTATTTT.

J is TRBJ1-5 and V is TRBV18; D not certain. Germline CDR1 and CDR2: KGHSH and LQKENI. V shed 6 bases and J shed 3 bases, with 12 bases lying between them. This CDR3 spans 14 amino acids. The CDR3 protein is CASSTWEDNQPQHF. Written as DNA, the CDR3 is TGTGCCAGCTCCACCTGGGAGGACAATCAGCCCCAGCATTTT.

In this sample, this clone turned up once. The CDR3 here is CASSSLSSYNEQFF. CDR3 in DNA: TGTGCCAGCAGTTCGTTAAGCTCCTACAATGAGCAGTTCTTC. The chain recombines TRBV28 with TRBJ2-1; D remains unclear. CDR1 MDHEN and CDR2 SYDVKM come from the germline V gene. This CDR3 is 14 amino acids long. V dropped 4 bases and J dropped 0 bases, with 7 bases sitting between them.

This sequence joins TRBV28 and TRBJ1-2; 8 nucleotides align to TRBD1. Germline CDR1 reads MDHEN; CDR2 reads SYDVKM. The junction had 18 bases not matched to a gene; V was cut back by 7 bases and J by 8 bases. The CDR3 covers 16 residues. The chain's CDR3 is CASTFGGQVPLGGYTF. Here the CDR3 DNA reads TGTGCCAGCACCTTCGGGGGACAGGTTCCCTTGGGGGGCTACACCTTC.

On this clone itself: One junction end does not reproduce the germline sequence, and a read error may be involved. This rearrangement joins TRBV6-5 to TRBJ2-1; 7 nucleotides match TRBD1. Germline V lookup: CDR1 MNHEY, CDR2 SVGAGI. The CDR3 runs to 12 residues. As DNA, the CDR3 is TGTGCCAGCAGTTACTCCGACAGGGCATGGGTCTTC. Translation: CASSYSDRAWVF.

This rearrangement joins TRBV6-6 to TRBJ1-1; the D is unclear. The germline V and J ends were trimmed by 5 bases and 6 bases, with 13 bases remaining between them. The germline CDR1 and CDR2 sequences are MNHNY and SVGAGI (reference sequence). The CDR3 runs to 13 residues. The CDR3 is CASSPRGYAEAFF. In DNA form, the CDR3 reads TGTGCCAGCAGTCCACGCGGGTACGCTGAAGCTTTCTTT.

The chain couples TRBV6-5 to TRBJ2-7, with unresolved D. Germline V gene sequence: CDR1 MNHEY, CDR2 SVGAGI. Trimming left V 3 bases short and J 3 bases short, with 9 bases between. The CDR3 spans 13 residues. The CDR3 DNA sequence: TGTGCCAGCAGTTATGCCGAGGACTACGAGCAGTACTTC. This gives the protein CASSYAEDYEQYF.

The chain links TRBV7-2 to TRBJ2-5, with 8 bases aligning to TRBD2. V shed 4 bases and J 6 bases; nucleotides not matched to a gene: 4. Germline lookup yields CDR1 SGHTA and CDR2 FQGNSA. The CDR3 sequence is 13 residues long. The CDR3 DNA sequence: TGTGCCAGCAGCTCGGGACTAGGGAAGACCCAGTACTTC. It yields the protein CASSSGLGKTQYF.

V usage is TRBV4-2 and J usage is TRBJ1-2; D uncertain. CDR1 is LGHNA and CDR2 is YNFKEQ in the germline V gene. The CDR3 extends over 13 amino acids. V gave up 0 bases and J gave up 4 bases, with 6 bases separating them. DNA for the CDR3: TGTGCCAGCAGCCAAGAGTATTTCTATGGCTACACCTTC. Protein sequence: CASSQEYFYGYTF.

The chain combines TRBV10-3 with TRBJ2-7; D is perhaps TRBD1 (6 bases). Germline CDR1 and CDR2: ENHRY and SYGVKD. Trimming removed 3 bases at V and 5 bases at J, with 11 bases between. The CDR3 is made up of 13 amino acids. The CDR3 sequence is CAISDRGFHEQYF. Written as DNA, the CDR3 is TGTGCCATCAGTGACAGGGGATTCCACGAGCAGTACTTC.

V usage is TRBV29-1 and J usage is TRBJ1-5, with D maybe TRBD1 (6 bases). The ends were cut back, 5 bases at V and 4 bases at J, with 18 bases in the middle. Germline lookup yields CDR1 SQVTM and CDR2 ANQGSEA. CDR3 length: 15 amino acids. The CDR3, as DNA: TGCAGCGTTACACTCGAGACAGGACGTAATCAGCCCCAGCATTTT. Its translation is CSVTLETGRNQPQHF.

In its sample, this clone was seen once. V is TRBV9 and J is TRBJ1-4, with TRBD1 matching 7 bases. J was trimmed by 3 bases and V by 3 bases; bases with no gene match: 5. CDR3 length equals 15 residues. CDR1 is SGDLS, CDR2 YYNGEE, per germline. CDR3 sequence: CASSGRQGPNEKLFF. The CDR3 bases are TGTGCCAGCAGCGGAAGACAGGGCCCTAATGAAAAACTGTTTTTT. Supplemented by reference TRBV9 and TRBJ1-4, the full variable domain reads DSGVTQTPKHLITATGQRVTLRCSPRSGDLSVYWYQQSLDQGLQFLIQYYNGEERAKGNILERFSAQQFPDLHSELNLSSLELGDSALYFCASSGRQGPNEKLFFGSGTQLSVL.

The CDR3 sequence is CSVELQESYEQYF. CDR3 sequence (DNA): TGCAGCGTTGAACTACAGGAGTCCTACGAGCAGTACTTC. This chain connects TRBV29-1 to TRBJ2-7; TRBD1 is a possible D gene (5 bases). Germline assignment: CDR1 SQVTM and CDR2 ANQGSEA. Trimming left V 2 bases short and J 1 base short, with 9 bases between. The CDR3 has 13 amino acids.

The chain links TRBV28 to TRBJ1-5; maybe TRBD1 (5 bases). The CDR3 is 16 residues long. Trimming pared 7 bases from V and 5 bases from J, leaving 21 bases between. The germline V gene has CDR1 MDHEN and CDR2 SYDVKM. This CDR3 is CASTDRSGVFHQPQHF. DNA for the CDR3: TGTGCCAGCACTGACCGCTCGGGGGTGTTCCATCAGCCCCAGCATTTT.

The V gene is TRBV4-1, the J gene TRBJ2-5, with 9 bases that match TRBD1. The CDR3 is 16 residues long. V trimming: 0 bases; J trimming: 5 bases; junction bases outside the gene matches: 7. Germline CDR1 MGHRA, CDR2 YSYEKL. The CDR3 nucleotides read TGCGCCAGCAGCCAAGAGAGCACAGGGGGCTACGAGACCCAGTACTTC. It codes for CASSQESTGGYETQYF.

The J gene is TRBJ2-7, the V gene TRBV11-2; D may be TRBD1 (5 bases). The germline V and J ends were trimmed by 3 bases and 4 bases, with 10 bases remaining between them. Germline CDR1 reads SGHAT; CDR2 reads FQNNGV. The CDR3 loop spans 13 amino acids. CDR3 coding DNA: TGTGCCAGCAGCTTCGACAGACCTTACGAGCAGTACTTC. Amino acids: CASSFDRPYEQYF.

CDR3 region: CASSQDLGQNGQGYTF. The CDR3 region has the DNA TGCGCCAGCAGCCAGGACCTAGGACAGAATGGCCAGGGCTACACCTTC. The chain combines TRBV4-1 with TRBJ1-2, with D perhaps matching TRBD1 (6 bases). V lost 3 bases and J lost 8, with 22 bases in between. CDR1 MGHRA and CDR2 YSYEKL come from the germline V gene. The CDR3 has 16 residues.

Concerning this clone: Other DNA sequences within the sample encode an identical CDR3. The V and J genes are TRBV6-6 and TRBJ2-1, with TRBD2 matching over 12 bases. The trim removed 4 bases at V and 8 bases at J, leaving 6 bases unmatched. The CDR3 consists of 15 residues. Per germline, CDR1 MNHNY and CDR2 SVGAGI (reference sequence). The CDR3 protein is CASSSRLAGVYEQFF. The DNA for the CDR3 is TGTGCCAGCAGTTCACGACTAGCGGGGGTATATGAGCAGTTCTTC.

The chain carries TRBV7-9 and TRBJ2-7, with D tentatively TRBD2 (5 bases). Germline-derived CDR1 and CDR2 are SEHNR and FQNEAQ (reference sequence). This CDR3 region has 14 residues. Trimming shortened V by 1 base and J by 0 bases, and 7 bases separated the two germline ends. The CDR3 region is CASSLVLASYEQYF. The CDR3 coding sequence is TGTGCCAGCAGCTTAGTGCTAGCCTCCTACGAGCAGTACTTC.

The J gene is TRBJ2-5, the V gene TRBV11-1, with 9 positions matching TRBD1. The CDR3 loop spans 13 amino acids. With V trimmed by 5 bases and J by 7 bases, 5 bases remained unmatched. Germline loops: CDR1 SGHAT, CDR2 FQDESV (reference sequence). The CDR3, as DNA: TGTGCCAGCAGCCAGGGACAGGGCGGGACCCAGTACTTC. It encodes CASSQGQGGTQYF.

The gene calls are TRBV7-2 and TRBJ2-7; unclear D gene. The CDR3 totals 14 residues. Germline CDR1 SGHTA, CDR2 FQGNSA. Trimming stripped 5 bases from V and 3 bases from J, with 14 bases between. CDR3 amino acids: CASSRRTQDYEQYF. The DNA of the CDR3 is TGTGCCAGCAGCCGACGGACCCAAGACTACGAGCAGTACTTC.

This chain links TRBV4-3 with TRBJ1-4; the D is unclear. Germline CDR1 and CDR2: LGHNA and YSLEER. The CDR3 extends over 15 amino acids. V lost 5 bases and J lost 0, with 10 bases in between. The chain's CDR3 is CASSKREATNEKLFF. For the CDR3, the DNA is TGCGCCAGCAGCAAAAGGGAGGCAACTAATGAAAAACTGTTTTTT.

This chain connects TRBV7-9 to TRBJ2-7; D call uncertain. Germline V gene data show CDR1 as SEHNR and CDR2 as FQNEAQ (reference sequence). The CDR3 spans 13 residues. V lost 6 bases, J lost 2 bases, and 11 bases lay in between. The CDR3 DNA reads as TGTGCCAGCAGATCCGACCAAGCCTACGAGCAGTACTTC. Encoded protein: CASRSDQAYEQYF. Full variable domain (rest looked up from reference TRBV7-9 and TRBJ2-7): DTGVSQNPRHKITKRGQNVTFRCDPISEHNRLYWYRQTLGQGPEFLTYFQNEAQLEKSRLLSDRFSAERPKGSFSTLEIQRTEQGDSAMYLCASRSDQAYEQYFGPGTRLTVT.

The chain is built from TRBV6-6 and TRBJ2-2; D is possibly TRBD1 or TRBD2 (5 bases each). This CDR3 is 14 amino acids long. The V end was cut by 5 bases, the J end by 5 bases, with 12 bases between. The V gene's germline CDR1 is MNHNY and CDR2 SVGAGI (reference sequence). The CDR3 DNA reads TGTGCCAGCAGTGGGACGACTGGGACCGGGGAGCTGTTTTTT. Residues: CASSGTTGTGELFF.

The CDR3 spells CASSYLSRQPYGYTF. In DNA form, the CDR3 reads TGTGCCAGCAGTTACCTGAGTCGTCAGCCCTATGGCTACACCTTC. This chain links TRBV6-5 with TRBJ1-2, with D hard to call. The CDR3 runs to 15 residues. CDR1 is MNHEY and CDR2 is SVGAGI in the germline V gene. The germline V and J ends were trimmed by 2 bases and 4 bases, with 14 bases remaining between them.

The V gene is TRBV6-6, the J gene TRBJ2-3, with TRBD2 identical over 9 bases. The CDR3 is 15 residues long. Germline assignment: CDR1 MNHNY and CDR2 SVGAGI (reference sequence). With V trimmed by 6 bases and J by 5 bases, 9 bases remained unmatched. CDR3 sequence (DNA): TGTGCCAGCAGCCACGGGCGGGGGGGCATAGATACGCAGTATTTT. It codes for CASSHGRGGIDTQYF.

The genes are TRBV6-1 and TRBJ1-6, with D perhaps matching TRBD1 (5 bases). V was trimmed by 0 bases and J by 7 bases, leaving 13 bases between them. The V gene's germline CDR1 is MNHNS and CDR2 SASEGT. This CDR3 is 16 amino acids long. This CDR3 is CASSEALGRQNSPLHF. The CDR3 nucleotides read TGTGCCAGCAGTGAAGCACTGGGAAGACAGAATTCACCCCTCCACTTT.